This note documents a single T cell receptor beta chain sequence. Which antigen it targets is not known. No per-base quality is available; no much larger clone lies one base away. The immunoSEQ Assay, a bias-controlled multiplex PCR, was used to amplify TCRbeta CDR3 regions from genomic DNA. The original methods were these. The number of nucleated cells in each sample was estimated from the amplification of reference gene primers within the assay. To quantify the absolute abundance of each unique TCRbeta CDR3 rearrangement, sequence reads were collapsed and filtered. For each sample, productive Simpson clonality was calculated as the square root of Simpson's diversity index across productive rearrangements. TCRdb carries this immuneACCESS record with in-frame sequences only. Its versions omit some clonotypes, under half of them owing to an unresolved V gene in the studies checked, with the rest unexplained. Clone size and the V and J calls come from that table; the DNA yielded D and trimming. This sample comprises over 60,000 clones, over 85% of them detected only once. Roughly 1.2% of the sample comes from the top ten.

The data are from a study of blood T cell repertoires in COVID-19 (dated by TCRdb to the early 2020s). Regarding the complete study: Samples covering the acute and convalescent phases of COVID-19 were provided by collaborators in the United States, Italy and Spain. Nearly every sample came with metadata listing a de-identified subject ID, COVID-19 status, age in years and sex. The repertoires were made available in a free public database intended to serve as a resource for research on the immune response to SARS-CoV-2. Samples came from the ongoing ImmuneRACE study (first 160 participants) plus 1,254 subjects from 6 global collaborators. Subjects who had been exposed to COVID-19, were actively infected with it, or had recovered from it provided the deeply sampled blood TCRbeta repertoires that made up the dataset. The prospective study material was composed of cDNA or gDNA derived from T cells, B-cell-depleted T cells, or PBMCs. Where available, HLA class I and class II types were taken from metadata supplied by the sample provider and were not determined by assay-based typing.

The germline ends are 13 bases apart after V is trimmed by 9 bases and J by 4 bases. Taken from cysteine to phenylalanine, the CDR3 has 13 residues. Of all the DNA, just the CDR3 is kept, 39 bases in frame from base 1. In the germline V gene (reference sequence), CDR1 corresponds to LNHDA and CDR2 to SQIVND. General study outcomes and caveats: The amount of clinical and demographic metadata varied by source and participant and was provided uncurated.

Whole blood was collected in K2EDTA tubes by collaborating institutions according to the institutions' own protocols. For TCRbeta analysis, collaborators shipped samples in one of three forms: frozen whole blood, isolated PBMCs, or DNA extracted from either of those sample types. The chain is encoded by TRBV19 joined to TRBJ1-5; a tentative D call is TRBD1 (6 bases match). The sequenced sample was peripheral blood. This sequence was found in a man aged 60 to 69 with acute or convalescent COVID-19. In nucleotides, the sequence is TGTGCCAGCAATACAGGGCAGAATCAGCCCCAGCATTTT. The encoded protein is CASNTGQNQPQHF.